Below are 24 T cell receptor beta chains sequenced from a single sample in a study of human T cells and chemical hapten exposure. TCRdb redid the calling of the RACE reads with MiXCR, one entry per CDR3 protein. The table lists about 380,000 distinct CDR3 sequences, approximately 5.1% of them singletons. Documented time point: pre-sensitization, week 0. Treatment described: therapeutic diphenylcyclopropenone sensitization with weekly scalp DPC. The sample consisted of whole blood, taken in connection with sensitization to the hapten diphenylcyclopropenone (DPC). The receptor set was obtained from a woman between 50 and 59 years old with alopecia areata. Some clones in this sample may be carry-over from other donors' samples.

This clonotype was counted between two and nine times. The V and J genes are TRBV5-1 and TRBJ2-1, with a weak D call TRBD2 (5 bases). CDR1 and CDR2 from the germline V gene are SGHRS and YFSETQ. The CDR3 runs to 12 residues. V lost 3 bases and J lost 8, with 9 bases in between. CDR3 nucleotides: TGCGCCAGCAGCTCGGACTGGGATGAGCAGTTCTTC. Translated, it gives CASSSDWDEQFF.

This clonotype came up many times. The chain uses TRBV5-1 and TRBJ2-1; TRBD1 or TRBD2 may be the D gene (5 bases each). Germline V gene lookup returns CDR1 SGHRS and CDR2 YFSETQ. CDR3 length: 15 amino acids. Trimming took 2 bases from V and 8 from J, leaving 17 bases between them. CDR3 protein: CASSFRRGASDEQFF. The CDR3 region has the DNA TGCGCCAGCAGCTTTCGACGAGGGGCAAGCGATGAGCAGTTCTTC.

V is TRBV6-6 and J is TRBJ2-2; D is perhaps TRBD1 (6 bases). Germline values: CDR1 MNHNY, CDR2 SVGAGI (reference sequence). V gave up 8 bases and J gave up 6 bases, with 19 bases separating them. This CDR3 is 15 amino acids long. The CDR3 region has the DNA TGTGCCAGCGGGCCCAATGTAGGGGGAGCCGGGGAGCTGTTTTTT. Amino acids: CASGPNVGGAGELFF.

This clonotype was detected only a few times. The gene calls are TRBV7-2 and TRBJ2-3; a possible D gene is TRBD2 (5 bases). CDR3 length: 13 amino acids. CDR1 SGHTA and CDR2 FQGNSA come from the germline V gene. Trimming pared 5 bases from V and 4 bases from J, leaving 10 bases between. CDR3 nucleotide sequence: TGTGCCAGCAGCGGAGCGGCGGCAGATACGCAGTATTTT. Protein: CASSGAAADTQYF.

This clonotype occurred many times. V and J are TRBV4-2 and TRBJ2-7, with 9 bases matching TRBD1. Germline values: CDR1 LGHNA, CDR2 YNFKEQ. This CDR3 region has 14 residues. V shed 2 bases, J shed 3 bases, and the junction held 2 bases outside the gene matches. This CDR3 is CASSQPGQGYEQYF. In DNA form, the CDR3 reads TGTGCCAGCAGCCAACCGGGACAGGGCTACGAGCAGTACTTC.

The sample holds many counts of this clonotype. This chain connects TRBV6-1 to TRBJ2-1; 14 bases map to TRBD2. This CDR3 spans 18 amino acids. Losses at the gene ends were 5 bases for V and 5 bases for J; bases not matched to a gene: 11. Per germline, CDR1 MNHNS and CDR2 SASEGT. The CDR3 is CASSPRRTSGRQNNEQFF. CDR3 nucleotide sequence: TGTGCCAGCAGTCCCCGGAGGACTAGCGGGAGGCAAAACAATGAGCAGTTCTTC.

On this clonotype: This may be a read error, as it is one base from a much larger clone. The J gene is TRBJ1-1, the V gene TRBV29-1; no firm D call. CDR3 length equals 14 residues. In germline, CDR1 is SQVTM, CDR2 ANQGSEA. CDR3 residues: CSVEERPGGTEAYF. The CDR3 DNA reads TGCAGCGTTGAAGAACGCCCAGGCGGCACTGAAGCTTACTTT.

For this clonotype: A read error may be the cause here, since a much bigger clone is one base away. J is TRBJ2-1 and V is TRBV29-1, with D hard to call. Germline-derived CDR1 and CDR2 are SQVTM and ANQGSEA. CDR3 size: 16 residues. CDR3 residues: CSVDPRTTSPYNEHFF. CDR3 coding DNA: TGCAGCGTTGATCCCCGGACGACCTCACCCTACAATGAGCATTTCTTC.

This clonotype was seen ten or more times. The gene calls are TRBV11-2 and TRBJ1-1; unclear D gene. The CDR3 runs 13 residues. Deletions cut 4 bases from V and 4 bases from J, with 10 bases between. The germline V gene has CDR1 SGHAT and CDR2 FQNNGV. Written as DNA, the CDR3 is TGTGCCAGCAGCTCGGGCGGCGGCACTGAAGCTTTCTTT. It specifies CASSSGGGTEAFF.

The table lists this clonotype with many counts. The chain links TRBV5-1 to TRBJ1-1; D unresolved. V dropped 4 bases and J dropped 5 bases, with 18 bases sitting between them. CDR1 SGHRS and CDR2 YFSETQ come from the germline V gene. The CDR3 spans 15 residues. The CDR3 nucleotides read TGCGCCAGCAGCCCCCTGGAGGTGGCGAGGACTGAAGCTTTCTTT. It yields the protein CASSPLEVARTEAFF. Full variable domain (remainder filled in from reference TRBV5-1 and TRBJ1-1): KAGVTQTPRYLIKTRGQQVTLSCSPISGHRSVSWYQQTPGQGLQFLFEYFSETQRNKGNFPGRFSGRQFSNSRSEMNVSTLELGDSALYLCASSPLEVARTEAFFGQGTRLTVV.

CDR3 nucleotides: TGTGCCAGCAGTTCATCCGAGAGGCAGTACACCTTCTATGGCTACACCTTC. Its translation: CASSSSERQYTFYGYTF. The genes are TRBV12-3 or TRBV12-4 and TRBJ1-2; D unclear. V was clipped by 4 bases and J by 4 bases, with 22 bases between them. The CDR3 is 17 amino acids.

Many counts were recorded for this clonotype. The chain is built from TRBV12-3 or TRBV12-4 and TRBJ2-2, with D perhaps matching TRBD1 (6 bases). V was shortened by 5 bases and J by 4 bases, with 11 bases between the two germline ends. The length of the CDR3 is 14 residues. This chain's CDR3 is CASSPRDTTGELFF. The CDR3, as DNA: TGTGCCAGCAGTCCTCGGGACACCACCGGGGAGCTGTTTTTT.

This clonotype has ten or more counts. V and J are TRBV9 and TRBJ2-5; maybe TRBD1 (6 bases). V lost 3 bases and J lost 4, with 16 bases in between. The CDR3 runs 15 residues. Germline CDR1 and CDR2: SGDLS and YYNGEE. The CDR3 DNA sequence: TGTGCCAGCAGCGCGGACAGCTTCAGGGCAGAGACCCAGTACTTC. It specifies CASSADSFRAETQYF.

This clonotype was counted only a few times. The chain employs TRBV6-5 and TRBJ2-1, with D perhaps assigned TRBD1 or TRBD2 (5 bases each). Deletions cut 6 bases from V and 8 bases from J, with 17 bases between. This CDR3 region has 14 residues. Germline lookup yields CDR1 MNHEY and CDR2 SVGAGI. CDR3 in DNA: TGTGCCAGCAGCCCGGTGGGGGTGGACGATGAGCAGTTCTTC. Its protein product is CASSPVGVDDEQFF.

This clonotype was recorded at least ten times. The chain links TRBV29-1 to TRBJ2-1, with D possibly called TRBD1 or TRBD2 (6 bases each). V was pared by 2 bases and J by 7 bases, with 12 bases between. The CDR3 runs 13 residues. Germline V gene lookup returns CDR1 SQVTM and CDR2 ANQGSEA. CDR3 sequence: CSVERGEWNEQFF. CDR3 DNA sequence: TGCAGCGTTGAAAGGGGGGAGTGGAATGAGCAGTTCTTC.

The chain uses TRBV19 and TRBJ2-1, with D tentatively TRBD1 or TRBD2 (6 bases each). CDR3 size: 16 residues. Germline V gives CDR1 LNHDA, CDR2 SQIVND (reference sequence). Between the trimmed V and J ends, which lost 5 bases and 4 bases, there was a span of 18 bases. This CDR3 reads CASSVYREGGYNEQFF. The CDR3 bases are TGTGCCAGTAGTGTTTACAGGGAAGGAGGGTACAATGAGCAGTTCTTC.

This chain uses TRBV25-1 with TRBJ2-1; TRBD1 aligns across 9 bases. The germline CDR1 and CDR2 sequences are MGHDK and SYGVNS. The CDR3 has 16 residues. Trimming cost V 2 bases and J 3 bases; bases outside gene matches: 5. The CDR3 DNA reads TGTGCCAGCAGTGAAATAGGACAGGGGCGCTACAATGAGCAGTTCTTC. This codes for CASSEIGQGRYNEQFF.

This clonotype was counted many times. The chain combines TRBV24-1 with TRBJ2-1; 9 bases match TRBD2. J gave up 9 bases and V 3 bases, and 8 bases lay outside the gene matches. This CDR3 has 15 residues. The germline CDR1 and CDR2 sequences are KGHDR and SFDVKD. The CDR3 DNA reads TGTGCCACCAGTGATCTAAGGGATAGCGGGAGTGAGCAGTTCTTC. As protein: CATSDLRDSGSEQFF.

In DNA form, the CDR3 reads TGTGCCTGGAAGGCGCTAGCAACTAGCACAGATACGCAGTATTTT. Residues: CAWKALATSTDTQYF. The V and J genes are TRBV30 and TRBJ2-3, with D possibly TRBD2 on 5 matching bases. V lost 4 bases, J lost 0 bases, and 14 bases lay in between. Looked up from germline, CDR1 is GTSNPN and CDR2 is SVGIG (reference sequence). This CDR3 comprises 15 residues.

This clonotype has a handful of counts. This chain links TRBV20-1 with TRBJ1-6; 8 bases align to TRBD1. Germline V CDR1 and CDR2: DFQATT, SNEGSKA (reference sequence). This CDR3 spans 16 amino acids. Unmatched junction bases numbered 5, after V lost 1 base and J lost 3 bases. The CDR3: CSARVGQGNYNSPLHF. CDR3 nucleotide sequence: TGCAGTGCTAGAGTTGGACAGGGAAACTATAATTCACCCCTCCACTTT.

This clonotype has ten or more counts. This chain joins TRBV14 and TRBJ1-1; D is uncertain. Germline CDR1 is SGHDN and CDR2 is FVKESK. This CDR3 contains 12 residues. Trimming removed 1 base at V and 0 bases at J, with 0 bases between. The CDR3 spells CASSQVNTEAFF. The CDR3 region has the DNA TGTGCCAGCAGCCAAGTGAACACTGAAGCTTTCTTT.

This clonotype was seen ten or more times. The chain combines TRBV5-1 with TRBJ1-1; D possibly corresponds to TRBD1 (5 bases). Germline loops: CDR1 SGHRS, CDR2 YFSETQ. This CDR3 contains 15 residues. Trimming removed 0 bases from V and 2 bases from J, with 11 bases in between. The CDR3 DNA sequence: TGCGCCAGCAGCTTGGTTTCCGGGGCTAACACTGAAGCTTTCTTT. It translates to CASSLVSGANTEAFF.

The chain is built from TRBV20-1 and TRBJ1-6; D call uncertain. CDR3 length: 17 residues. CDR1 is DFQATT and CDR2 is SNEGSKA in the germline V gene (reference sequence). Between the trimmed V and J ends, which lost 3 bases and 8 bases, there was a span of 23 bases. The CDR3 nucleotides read TGCAGTGCTAGGGAGGGAGTCTGGGTACTGAGGGATTCACCCCTCCACTTT. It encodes CSAREGVWVLRDSPLHF.

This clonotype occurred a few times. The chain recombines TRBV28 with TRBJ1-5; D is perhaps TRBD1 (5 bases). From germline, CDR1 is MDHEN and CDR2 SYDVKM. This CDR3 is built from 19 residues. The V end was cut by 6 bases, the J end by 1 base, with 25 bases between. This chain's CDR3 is CASRISRGGYRVSNQPQHF. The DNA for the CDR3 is TGTGCCAGCAGAATATCCCGGGGGGGGTATCGCGTAAGCAATCAGCCCCAGCATTTT.